This T cell receptor beta chain was documented in a study of blood T cells in healthy people across ages. CDR1 is SEHNR, CDR2 FQNEAQ, per germline (reference sequence). V was shortened by 5 bases and J by 2 bases, with 16 bases between the two germline ends. The CDR3 has 15 amino acids. A J-beta primer mix and a sample-barcoded 5' primer were used in a second PCR of roughly 6 to 11 cycles. TCRdb re-called the 5' RACE reads with MiXCR, one entry per CDR3 protein. The sample records roughly 860,000 distinct CDR3 sequences, 62% being singletons. The sequence was obtained from a man aged 25-45 years in good health. Sequenced sample: blood. The chain carries TRBV7-9 and TRBJ2-7; D possibly uses TRBD1 or TRBD2 (6 bases each). The CDR3 region has the DNA TGTGCCAGCAGCCAACCTCAGAGGGGGGCCTACGAGCAGTACTTC. Translation gives CASSQPQRGAYEQYF.